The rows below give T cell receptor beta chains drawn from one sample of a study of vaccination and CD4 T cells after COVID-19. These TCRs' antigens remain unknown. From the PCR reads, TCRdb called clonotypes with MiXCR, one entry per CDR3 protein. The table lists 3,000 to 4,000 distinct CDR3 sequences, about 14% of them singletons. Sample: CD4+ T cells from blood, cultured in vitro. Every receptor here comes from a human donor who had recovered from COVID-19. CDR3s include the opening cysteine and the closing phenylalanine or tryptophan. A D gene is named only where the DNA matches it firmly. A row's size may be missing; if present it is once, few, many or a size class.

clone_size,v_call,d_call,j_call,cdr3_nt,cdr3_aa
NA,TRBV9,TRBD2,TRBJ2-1,TGTGCCAGCAGCGTAGGGACTAGCGGGGGCCTCTCCTACAATGAGCAGTTCTTC,CASSVGTSGGLSYNEQFF
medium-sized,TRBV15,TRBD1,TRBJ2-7,TGTGCCACCAGCAGAGATTGGAACAGGGGGAACGAGCAGTACTTC,CATSRDWNRGNEQYF
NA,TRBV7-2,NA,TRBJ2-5,TGTGCCAGCAGCTTGGCGTCTAGGGAGACCCAGTACTTC,CASSLASRETQYF
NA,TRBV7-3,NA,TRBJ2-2,TGTGCCAGCAGCTTGGACAGTTACACCGGGGAGCTGTTTTTT,CASSLDSYTGELFF
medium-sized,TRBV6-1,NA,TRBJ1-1,TGTGCCAGCAGAACAACACGAGTAACTGAAGCTTTCTTT,CASRTTRVTEAFF
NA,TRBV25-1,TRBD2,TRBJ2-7,TGTGCCAGCAGCCTTGGACTAGCTCTAGACGAGCAGTACTTC,CASSLGLALDEQYF
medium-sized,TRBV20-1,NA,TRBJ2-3,TGCAGTGCTAGTGCCGGTATGGGCACAGATACGCAGTATTTT,CSASAGMGTDTQYF
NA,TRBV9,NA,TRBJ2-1,TGTGCCAGCAGCGTAGCCAGTAGTCGCAGGGCGCGGGACCAGTTCTTC,CASSVASSRRARDQFF
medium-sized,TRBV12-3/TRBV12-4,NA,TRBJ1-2,TGTGCCAGCAGTCCGGGACCGTGGTATGGCTACACCTTC,CASSPGPWYGYTF
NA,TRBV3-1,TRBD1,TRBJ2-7,TGTGCCAGCAGCCCGCTTGGAACAGGGGTGTACGAGCAGTACTTC,CASSPLGTGVYEQYF
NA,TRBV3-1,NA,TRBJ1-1,TGTGCCAGCAGCCGAGCTGCTACAGGTGAAGCTTTCTTT,CASSRAATGEAFF
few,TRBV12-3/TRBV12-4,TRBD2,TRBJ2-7,TGTGCCAGCAGCAAAACCAGCGGGGGGGCCTACGAGCAGTACTTC,CASSKTSGGAYEQYF
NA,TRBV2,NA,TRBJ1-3,TGTGCCAGCAGCGCCCTTCAGAACACCATATATTTT,CASSALQNTIYF
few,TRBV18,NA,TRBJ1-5,TGTGCCAGCTCACTCTATAGCAATCAGCCCCAGCATTTT,CASSLYSNQPQHF
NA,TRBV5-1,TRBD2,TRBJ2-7,TGCGCCAGCAGCTTGGTACTGCGGGGGGCGGGTGAGCAGTACTTC,CASSLVLRGAGEQYF
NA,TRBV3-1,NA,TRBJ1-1,TGTGCCAGCAGCCGAGCTGCTGCAGGTGAAGCTTTCTTT,CASSRAAAGEAFF
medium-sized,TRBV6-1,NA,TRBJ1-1,TGTGCCAGCGGCGAGGGGGGAGGCACTGAAGCTTTCTTT,CASGEGGGTEAFF
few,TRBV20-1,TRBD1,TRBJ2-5,TGCAGTGCTCAACAGGGGACAGAGACCCAGTACTTC,CSAQQGTETQYF
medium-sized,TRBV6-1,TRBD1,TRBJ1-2,TGTGCCAGCAGTCAGGGGGCCTATGGCTACACCTTC,CASSQGAYGYTF
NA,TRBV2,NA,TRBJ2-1,TGTGCCAGCATGAACAGAATATACAATGAGCAGTTCTTC,CASMNRIYNEQFF
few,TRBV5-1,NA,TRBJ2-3,TGCGCCAGCAGCTCGGTTACAGATACGCAGTATTTT,CASSSVTDTQYF
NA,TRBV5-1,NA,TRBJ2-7,TGCGCCAGCAGCTTGAACGGAGAGTACGAGCAGTACTTC,CASSLNGEYEQYF
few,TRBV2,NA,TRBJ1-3,TGTGCCAGCAGTGCGAACCCAGGGACCGCCCTGGGAAACACCATATATTTT,CASSANPGTALGNTIYF
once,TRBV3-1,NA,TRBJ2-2,TGTGCCAGCAGCGCCCTTGTTGGGTCACCTCTCGACGGGGAGCTGTTTTTT,CASSALVGSPLDGELFF
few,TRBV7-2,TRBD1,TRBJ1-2,TGTGCCAGCAGCTTAGTTGCAGGGGGTGGCTACACCTTC,CASSLVAGGGYTF
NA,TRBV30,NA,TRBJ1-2,TGTGCCTGGAGCGAACGGACGGACTATGGCTACACCTTC,CAWSERTDYGYTF
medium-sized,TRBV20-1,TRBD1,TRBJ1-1,TGCAGTGCTAGAAGACAGGGGGCAAACACTGAAGCTTTCTTT,CSARRQGANTEAFF
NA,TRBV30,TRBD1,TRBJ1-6,TGTGCCTGGAGCCCCGGACAGGGCTCGGGGGCCCTCCACTTT,CAWSPGQGSGALHF